A single sample is the source of the 15 T cell receptor beta chains below, sequenced in a study of vaccination effects on CD4 cells after COVID-19. Antigen-specific CD4+ T cells were expanded (with viral peptide pools) by the ViraFEST assay ahead of sequencing. With approximately 9 days of culture completed, CD4+ T cells were isolated. Vaccine recipients had no previous SARS-CoV-2 infection; their nucleocapsid antibodies were negative. Their target antigens are unknown. Using immunoSEQ multiplex PCR, the repertoire was profiled, and TCRdb retains in-frame clones only, with some absent. The sample consists of 68,000 or so clones, 80% of them appearing once. The sample consisted of CD4+ T cells from PBMCs cultured with SARS-CoV-2 spike peptides, taken before COVID-19 vaccination. These receptor sequences come from a human donor who received a COVID-19 vaccine.

This clone was seen just once. J is TRBJ1-2 and V is TRBV20-1, with D perhaps TRBD1 (6 bases). Trimming pared 5 bases from V and 4 bases from J, leaving 8 bases between. Germline CDR1 reads DFQATT; CDR2 reads SNEGSKA (reference sequence). The CDR3 covers 11 residues. CDR3 coding DNA: TGCAGTGCTGCGACAGGCTATGGCTACACCTTC. Protein product: CSAATGYGYTF.

The J gene is TRBJ1-3, the V gene TRBV6-5; D not resolved. V lost 2 bases and J lost 4, with 12 bases in between. The germline V gene encodes CDR1 MNHEY and CDR2 SVGAGI. This CDR3 contains 15 residues. The CDR3 protein is CASSYGQVSGNTIYF. CDR3 nucleotides: TGTGCCAGCAGTTACGGGCAGGTATCAGGAAACACCATATATTTT.

This clone has just a few counts. The chain recombines TRBV19 with TRBJ1-2; no clear D. This CDR3 region has 15 residues. Germline V gives CDR1 LNHDA, CDR2 SQIVND (reference sequence). V was shortened by 7 bases and J by 4 bases, with 19 bases between the two germline ends. CDR3 loop: CASTEAGYQFYGYTF. CDR3 sequence (DNA): TGTGCCAGTACCGAGGCAGGATACCAATTCTATGGCTACACCTTC.

With respect to this clone: A read error may account for a junction end that differs from germline. J is TRBJ1-2 and V is TRBV7-2; D unresolved. CDR1 and CDR2 (germline): SGHTA, FQGNSA. This CDR3 has 17 residues. CDR3: CASSPLPYGYSNYGYTF. CDR3 sequence (DNA): TGTGCCAGCAGCCCTCTACCTTATGGGTATTCTAATTATGGCTACACCTTC.

The chain has TRBV7-3 and TRBJ2-1; 8 bases align to TRBD2. V lost 5 bases to trimming and J lost 3 bases; unmatched junction nucleotides: 6. This CDR3 has 15 amino acids. Germline CDR1 and CDR2: SGHTA and FQGTGA. CDR3 sequence: CASSIPGGVYNEQFF. CDR3 sequence (DNA): TGTGCCAGCAGCATCCCGGGAGGGGTCTACAATGAGCAGTTCTTC. Full variable domain (rest looked up from reference TRBV7-3 and TRBJ2-1): GAGVSQTPSNKVTEKGKYVELRCDPISGHTALYWYRQSLGQGPEFLIYFQGTGAADDSGLPNDRFFAVRPEGSVSTLKIQRTERGDSAVYLCASSIPGGVYNEQFFGPGTRLTVL.

This clone was seen a few times. This chain links TRBV5-4 with TRBJ2-7; TRBD1 matches at 10 bases. The CDR3 spans 14 residues. CDR1 and CDR2 (germline): SGHNT, YYREEE (reference sequence). Unmatched junction bases numbered 5, after V lost 3 bases and J lost 5 bases. The CDR3 reads CASSSRQGANEQYV. The CDR3 region has the DNA TGTGCCAGCAGCTCCCGACAGGGGGCCAACGAGCAGTACGTC.

This clone was picked up a small number of times. The chain couples TRBV6-5 to TRBJ1-1; D is ambiguous. The length of the CDR3 is 13 residues. V gave up 6 bases and J gave up 1 base, with 9 bases separating them. Germline lookup yields CDR1 MNHEY and CDR2 SVGAGI. CDR3: CASRVQKNTEAFF. As DNA, the CDR3 is TGTGCCAGCAGGGTACAGAAGAACACTGAAGCTTTCTTT.

This clone was seen a few times. The junction shows a germline mismatch at one end, possibly a read error. The genes are TRBV15 and TRBJ2-1; 7 nucleotides agree with TRBD1. This CDR3 has 15 residues. Germline V CDR1 and CDR2: LNHNV, YYDKDF (reference sequence). The CDR3 is CATRRDRVPGNEQFF. In DNA form, the CDR3 reads TGTGCCACCAGGAGAGACAGGGTCCCTGGAAATGAGCAGTTCTTC.

The chain employs TRBV5-6 and TRBJ1-4; D is undetermined. The CDR3 contains 15 residues. V lost 2 bases and J 8 bases, leaving 16 bases between the germline ends. The V gene's germline CDR1 is SGHDT and CDR2 YYEEEE. CDR3 in DNA: TGTGCCAGCAGCTTCCGGGAGGGATCGGGGGAAAAACTGTTTTTT. Translating gives CASSFREGSGEKLFF.

The rearrangement joins TRBV11-2 to TRBJ2-7; 7 bases line up with TRBD1. CDR1 is SGHAT and CDR2 is FQNNGV in the germline V gene. The length of the CDR3 is 13 residues. Trimming at V came to 5 bases and at J to 7 bases, leaving 8 bases not matched to a gene. CDR3 DNA: TGTGCCAGCAGCCAGTACAGGGGTGGGGAGCAGTACGTC. Translation: CASSQYRGGEQYV.

The chain joins TRBV3-1 (or the pseudogene TRBV3-2) to TRBJ2-5; the match to TRBD1 covers 9 bases. Germline CDR1 and CDR2: LGHDT and YNNKEL (reference sequence). The CDR3 covers 15 residues. The trim removed 0 bases at V and 5 bases at J, leaving 4 bases unmatched. The CDR3 spells CASSQEYRGRETQYF. The CDR3 bases are TGTGCCAGCAGCCAAGAATACAGGGGGCGGGAGACCCAGTACTTC.

This clone was counted a single time. The chain uses TRBV9 and TRBJ1-2; unclear D gene. The length of the CDR3 is 15 residues. Between the trimmed V and J ends, which lost 0 bases and 0 bases, there was a span of 9 bases. Germline-derived CDR1 and CDR2 are SGDLS and YYNGEE. The CDR3 protein is CASSVASSANYGYTF. The CDR3 coding sequence is TGTGCCAGCAGCGTAGCCTCGTCCGCTAACTATGGCTACACCTTC.

The gene calls are TRBV3-1 (or the pseudogene TRBV3-2) and TRBJ1-2; D not certain. CDR1 and CDR2 (germline): LGHDT, YNNKEL (reference sequence). The CDR3 contains 14 residues. Trimming left V 2 bases short and J 1 base short, with 8 bases between. As DNA, the CDR3 is TGTGCCAGCAGCCAATTTCAAGTTAACTATGGCTACACCTTC. It translates to CASSQFQVNYGYTF.

The chain couples TRBV5-1 to TRBJ1-1; D is ambiguous. The CDR3 runs to 16 residues. The V and J ends lost 2 bases and 2 bases respectively, with 16 bases between them. CDR1 and CDR2 from the germline V gene are SGHRS and YFSETQ. The CDR3 loop is CASSLQPEIVNTEAFF. In DNA, the CDR3 is TGCGCCAGCAGCTTACAGCCAGAAATCGTTAACACTGAAGCTTTCTTT.

This chain uses TRBV29-1 with TRBJ2-2; TRBD1 is a possible D gene (5 bases). The germline V and J ends were trimmed by 6 bases and 0 bases, with 11 bases remaining between them. The CDR3 has 14 residues. Per the germline V gene, CDR1 is SQVTM and CDR2 is ANQGSEA. This CDR3 is CSVARGANTGELFF. Written as DNA, the CDR3 is TGCAGCGTCGCAAGGGGTGCGAACACCGGGGAGCTGTTTTTT.